The entry that follows covers one T cell receptor (beta chain) sequence. According to the study, TCR beta libraries were built with iRepertoire HTBI primers and CDR3-region Arm-PCR. Each CDR3 protein gets one entry after TCRdb re-called the multiplex PCR reads with MiXCR. The data show roughly 380,000 distinct CDR3 sequences, 16% seen once. The sample's time point: newly diagnosed GD, antithyroid drugs for less than 3 months. PBMC-derived RNA was used for the TCR library. Germline lookup yields CDR1 SQVTM and CDR2 ANQGSEA. V was clipped by 5 bases and J by 7 bases, with 29 bases between them. The CDR3 extends over 17 amino acids. These data are taken from a study of regulatory T cells in long-lasting Graves disease. These data were likewise used in another study, on T cells in Graves' hyperthyroidism and ophthalmopathy. Turning to that study: HTBI primers were used for first-round RT-PCR of the TCR CDR3. A model built on 13 V-J features separated ophthalmopathy from stable hyperthyroidism. Ophthalmopathy was model-predicted a median approximately six months pre-onset.

The sample consisted of peripheral blood mononuclear cells (PBMCs), taken at new diagnosis, from a patient treated with antithyroid drugs. The clonotype comes from a middle-aged man with Graves disease. The rearrangement links TRBV29-1 to TRBJ2-5, with TRBD2 as a possible D gene (5 bases). The CDR3 loop is CSVQADRASYLPGTQYF. CDR3 nucleotide sequence: TGCAGCGTTCAAGCTGATAGGGCTAGCTATCTCCCTGGGACCCAGTACTTC.